The present entry profiles one T cell receptor (beta chain) with its context. The target antigen is unknown. This entry comes from a study of blood T cells in healthy people across ages. Study-wide results and limits: Considered underestimates were the diversity estimates obtained from one million T cells. The lack of PBMC sorting stopped any conclusive naive versus antigen-experienced comparison.

Germline CDR1 MGHRA, CDR2 YSYEKL. CDR3 length equals 14 residues. Through a sample-barcoded 5' primer and a J-beta primer mix, a second PCR was run for roughly 6 to 12 cycles. TCRdb itself ran the 5' RACE reads through MiXCR, one entry per CDR3 protein. The table lists about 970,000 distinct CDR3 sequences, about 53% of them singletons, with 20% to 25% in the top ten. The sequence came from an older woman in good health. The sequenced sample consisted of blood. The rearrangement joins TRBV4-1 to TRBJ2-7, with D unclear. The assigned J gene may be wrong: the sequence end matches TRBJ2-5 better. The CDR3 reads CASSQAHLRETQYF. DNA for the CDR3: TGCGCCAGCAGCCAAGCCCACTTAAGGGAGACCCAGTACTTC.